Listed below are T cell receptor beta chains from one sample, sequenced in a study of blood T cell repertoires in COVID-19. Here immunoSEQ multiplex PCR was the method, and the copy in TCRdb shows in-frame clones only, minus some. The data contain fewer than 300,000 clones, approximately 87% of them seen just once; the ten biggest clones take up approximately 2.6%. The sequenced material came from peripheral blood. Receptors originate from a woman in her 70s with active or convalescent COVID-19. Both conserved end residues are part of each CDR3.

V gene	J gene	CDR3 protein
TRBV6-6	TRBJ1-5	CASSYSGGDQPQHF
TRBV10-3	TRBJ1-2	CAISSGTVYGYTF
TRBV27	TRBJ2-7	CASSSPREGRGEQYF
TRBV3-1/TRBV3-2	TRBJ1-1	CASSPYRDMNTEAFF
TRBV5-6	TRBJ2-1	CASSFRSGLAGTYNEQFF
TRBV4-1	TRBJ1-4	CASSQEVTAGWTNEKLFF
TRBV12-3/TRBV12-4	TRBJ1-1	CASSLVTSGVAFF
TRBV5-1	TRBJ2-7	CASSPHSGTVSYEQYF
TRBV4-1	TRBJ1-5	CASSLSVDQPQHF
TRBV5-6	TRBJ2-2	CASSWGLYTGELFF
TRBV6-1	TRBJ2-3	CASSRQLPTDTQYF
TRBV19	TRBJ1-1	CASRTAMNTEAFF
TRBV9	TRBJ2-7	CASSMSGRAYEQYF
TRBV19	TRBJ1-2	CASSIDRGRGGYTF
TRBV27	TRBJ1-1	CASSFVDRGETEAFF
TRBV2	TRBJ2-7	CASSEGRGTYEQYF